The 3 T cell receptor beta chains presented below share a single source sample, sequenced in a study of cytomegalovirus exposure and HLA in healthy donors. The PCR had 60 Vbeta and 13 Jbeta primers. Some clones are missing from TCRdb's copy, which holds only in-frame ones; the method was immunoSEQ multiplex PCR. The sample holds 60,000 to 75,000 clones, roughly 69% seen once. What was sequenced was PBMCs. The receptors stem from a woman aged 50 to 60 in good health and CMV-seronegative.

The chain employs TRBV4-1 and TRBJ1-2; no reliable D call. V was shortened by 3 bases and J by 3 bases, with 11 bases between the two germline ends. This CDR3 is built from 14 residues. Germline V gene lookup returns CDR1 MGHRA and CDR2 YSYEKL. For the CDR3, the DNA is TGCGCCAGCAGCCAGGGAGACGGGCACTATGGCTACACCTTC. Translated: CASSQGDGHYGYTF.

This clone has more than one count but fewer than ten. CDR3 protein: CASSHAQKTGELFF. CDR3 DNA sequence: TGCGCCAGCAGCCACGCCCAGAAGACCGGGGAGCTGTTTTTT. The rearrangement uses TRBV4-3 and TRBJ2-2; no firm D call. CDR1 and CDR2 (germline): LGHNA, YSLEER. The V end was cut by 3 bases, the J end by 5 bases, with 10 bases between. This CDR3 comprises 14 residues.

This clone was seen a handful of times. The chain joins TRBV28 to TRBJ2-1; TRBD2 matches 8 bases. The V gene end was trimmed by 6 bases and the J gene end by 4 bases; junction bases not matched to a gene: 8. Germline V gives CDR1 MDHEN, CDR2 SYDVKM. CDR3 size: 15 residues. Here the CDR3 reads CASSETQRGYNEQFF. The CDR3 coding sequence is TGTGCCAGCAGCGAGACGCAGCGGGGGTACAATGAGCAGTTCTTC.